This T cell receptor (beta chain) was captured in a study of blood T cell repertoires in COVID-19. Study in general: Nucleic acid was either cDNA or gDNA, and it came from T cells, B-cell-depleted T cells, or PBMCs.

Profiling relied on immunoSEQ multiplex PCR, and the TCRdb table lists in-frame clones only, not all of them. The sample has approximately 150,000 clones, about 83% seen once; the top ten hold approximately 9%. Material for sequencing was peripheral blood. The clonotype comes from a woman between 45 and 65 years old with active or convalescent COVID-19.

CDR3 DNA: TGTGCCAGCAGTTACAACGACAGGGGCCGGGCTGAGCAGTTCTTC. This gives the protein CASSYNDRGRAEQFF. This chain links TRBV6-5 with TRBJ2-1, with TRBD1 identical over 8 bases. Trimming took 2 bases from V and 9 from J; bases not matched to a gene: 9. The CDR3 sequence is 15 residues long. Germline V lookup: CDR1 MNHEY, CDR2 SVGAGI.